These T cell receptor beta chains were read from a single sample in a study of T cell responses to AZD1222 COVID-19 vaccine. Assay used: immunoSEQ multiplex PCR; TCRdb lists only in-frame clones, some missing. The table shows about 120,000 clones, with about 91% occurring only once. This material consisted of peripheral blood, taken on day 0 of AZD1222 vaccination. The receptor set was obtained from an adult in good health. Both conserved end residues are part of each CDR3. The D gene is left open where the match is weak. Expanded clones get a size class; other rows say once, few or many, or leave the size out.

clone size: -
J gene: TRBJ1-2
D gene: TRBD1
V gene: TRBV3-1/TRBV3-2
CDR3 DNA: TGTGCCAGCAGCCGAGACAGGGGGTATGGCTACACCTTC
CDR3 protein: CASSRDRGYGYTF

clone size: -
J gene: TRBJ1-3
D gene: TRBD1
V gene: TRBV6-5
CDR3 DNA: TGTGCCAGCGGGCAGGGGGTTGGAAACACCATATATTTT
CDR3 protein: CASGQGVGNTIYF

clone size: -
J gene: TRBJ1-5
D gene: -
V gene: TRBV4-3
CDR3 DNA: TGCGCCAGCAGCCAAGATCGGGCAGGGCACCAGCCCCAGCATTTT
CDR3 protein: CASSQDRAGHQPQHF

clone size: -
J gene: TRBJ2-5
D gene: TRBD2
V gene: TRBV5-1
CDR3 DNA: TGCGCCAGCAGCTTGCTAGCGGGCTTGCAAGAGACCCAGTACTTC
CDR3 protein: CASSLLAGLQETQYF

clone size: -
J gene: TRBJ2-3
D gene: -
V gene: TRBV5-4
CDR3 DNA: TGTGCCAGCAGTCTGGACGCCCGGGGCACAGATACGCAGTATTTT
CDR3 protein: CASSLDARGTDTQYF

clone size: -
J gene: TRBJ2-1
D gene: TRBD2
V gene: TRBV5-1
CDR3 DNA: TGCGCCAGCAGTTCCGGGACTAGCGACTACAATGAGCAGTTCTTC
CDR3 protein: CASSSGTSDYNEQFF

clone size: -
J gene: TRBJ1-2
D gene: -
V gene: TRBV5-4
CDR3 DNA: TGTGCCAGCAGCCTACAGGGAATCGGCTACACCTTC
CDR3 protein: CASSLQGIGYTF

clone size: once
J gene: TRBJ1-6
D gene: -
V gene: TRBV7-6
CDR3 DNA: TGTGCCAGCAGCTCGTACTTCTCACCCCTCCACTTT
CDR3 protein: CASSSYFSPLHF

clone size: -
J gene: TRBJ1-2
D gene: TRBD1
V gene: TRBV5-1
CDR3 DNA: TGCGCCAGCAGCGCCGCAGGGGGAGGTGGCTACACCTTC
CDR3 protein: CASSAAGGGGYTF

clone size: -
J gene: TRBJ2-5
D gene: TRBD2
V gene: TRBV5-4
CDR3 DNA: TGTGCCAGCAGCCACGGGACTAGCGGGCCCCGAGAGACCCAGTACTTC
CDR3 protein: CASSHGTSGPRETQYF

clone size: -
J gene: TRBJ1-4
D gene: TRBD1
V gene: TRBV11-1
CDR3 DNA: TGTGCCAGCAGCGGAACGCCGGGACAGGGATATGAAAAACTGTTTTTT
CDR3 protein: CASSGTPGQGYEKLFF

clone size: -
J gene: TRBJ1-2
D gene: -
V gene: TRBV18
CDR3 DNA: TGTGCCAGCTCACCAAACTCCGGACAGCTTGTAGGTGGCTACACCTTC
CDR3 protein: CASSPNSGQLVGGYTF

clone size: -
J gene: TRBJ1-4
D gene: -
V gene: TRBV5-5
CDR3 DNA: TGTGCCAGCAGCCTCATTCAAGGTGGTGAAAAACTGTTTTTT
CDR3 protein: CASSLIQGGEKLFF

clone size: once
J gene: TRBJ2-3
D gene: -
V gene: TRBV19
CDR3 DNA: TGTGCCAGTAGTCCCAGCCCCTTTGAAGGGCAACTTGCCACAGATACGCAGTATTTT
CDR3 protein: CASSPSPFEGQLATDTQYF

clone size: -
J gene: TRBJ1-1
D gene: TRBD1
V gene: TRBV18
CDR3 DNA: TGTGCCAGCTCACGTCGGCAGGGGGGTCTGACTGAAGCTTTCTTT
CDR3 protein: CASSRRQGGLTEAFF

clone size: -
J gene: TRBJ2-5
D gene: TRBD1
V gene: TRBV6-5
CDR3 DNA: TGTGCCAGCAGTTCCTGGACAGGGGGCGTCGAGACCCAGTACTTC
CDR3 protein: CASSSWTGGVETQYF

clone size: -
J gene: TRBJ1-2
D gene: TRBD1
V gene: TRBV19
CDR3 DNA: TGTGCCAGTAGTACGGACAGGGGTTCGGGCGGCTACACCTTC
CDR3 protein: CASSTDRGSGGYTF

clone size: few
J gene: TRBJ1-2
D gene: TRBD1
V gene: TRBV5-1
CDR3 DNA: TGCGCCAGCAAACAAGGGACAGGGGGAATCTATGGCTACACCTTC
CDR3 protein: CASKQGTGGIYGYTF

clone size: -
J gene: TRBJ2-5
D gene: -
V gene: TRBV18
CDR3 DNA: TGTGCCAGCTCACCAGGGGAGACCCAGTACTTC
CDR3 protein: CASSPGETQYF

clone size: -
J gene: TRBJ2-3
D gene: TRBD2
V gene: TRBV6-4
CDR3 DNA: TGTGCCAGCAGTGACTCGAAACTAGCGGGGGGGCGCCATACGCAGTATTTT
CDR3 protein: CASSDSKLAGGRHTQYF

clone size: -
J gene: TRBJ2-5
D gene: TRBD2
V gene: TRBV5-1
CDR3 DNA: TGCGCCAGCAGCCCCACTAGCGGGAAGGAGACCCAGTACTTC
CDR3 protein: CASSPTSGKETQYF

clone size: -
J gene: TRBJ1-2
D gene: -
V gene: TRBV11-3
CDR3 DNA: TGTGCCAGCAGCTCATTACGATTCTATGGCTACACCTTC
CDR3 protein: CASSSLRFYGYTF

clone size: few
J gene: TRBJ1-5
D gene: -
V gene: TRBV11-2
CDR3 DNA: TGTGCCAGCAGCTTAGGCAGGGGTTCCAATCAGCCCCAGCATTTT
CDR3 protein: CASSLGRGSNQPQHF

clone size: -
J gene: TRBJ2-1
D gene: TRBD2
V gene: TRBV29-1
CDR3 DNA: TGCAGCGTTGAACGGGGACTAAGCTCCTACAATGAGCAGTTCTTC
CDR3 protein: CSVERGLSSYNEQFF

clone size: -
J gene: TRBJ1-5
D gene: -
V gene: TRBV14
CDR3 DNA: TGTGCCAGCAGCCAAGATTTCAGCCAGCCCCAGCATTTT
CDR3 protein: CASSQDFSQPQHF

clone size: once
J gene: TRBJ1-6
D gene: -
V gene: TRBV7-9
CDR3 DNA: TGTGCCAGCAGCAGACAGGACACAAATTCACCCCTCCACTTT
CDR3 protein: CASSRQDTNSPLHF

clone size: -
J gene: TRBJ1-3
D gene: -
V gene: TRBV10-3
CDR3 DNA: TGTGCCATCAAGGCGGGTACCGGAAACACCATATATTTT
CDR3 protein: CAIKAGTGNTIYF

clone size: -
J gene: TRBJ1-2
D gene: -
V gene: TRBV6-1
CDR3 DNA: TGTGCCAGCAGTGAAGGGCTGTTTATCTATGGCTACACCTTC
CDR3 protein: CASSEGLFIYGYTF

clone size: -
J gene: TRBJ1-2
D gene: TRBD1
V gene: TRBV19
CDR3 DNA: TGTGCCAGTACCCGGACAGGAACAAACTATGGCTACACCTTC
CDR3 protein: CASTRTGTNYGYTF

clone size: -
J gene: TRBJ2-3
D gene: TRBD2
V gene: TRBV11-3
CDR3 DNA: TGTGCCAGCAGCTCATCGACTAGCGGGAACACAGATACGCAGTATTTT
CDR3 protein: CASSSSTSGNTDTQYF

clone size: few
J gene: TRBJ2-7
D gene: TRBD1
V gene: TRBV7-3
CDR3 DNA: TGTGCCAGCAGCCTACGGGACAGGTTAAGCTCCTACGAGCAGTACTTC
CDR3 protein: CASSLRDRLSSYEQYF

clone size: -
J gene: TRBJ1-5
D gene: -
V gene: TRBV2
CDR3 DNA: TGTGCCAGCAGTGAAAGTCAGGGTGGGCAGCCCCAGCATTTT
CDR3 protein: CASSESQGGQPQHF

clone size: -
J gene: TRBJ1-1
D gene: -
V gene: TRBV5-1
CDR3 DNA: TGCGCCAGCAGCTTGGGGTACGACGGTCTGGGTGAAGCTTTCTTT
CDR3 protein: CASSLGYDGLGEAFF

clone size: -
J gene: TRBJ2-1
D gene: TRBD1
V gene: TRBV7-3
CDR3 DNA: TGTGCCAGCAGCTTAACGGTTTCTACAGGGGCCGGTGAGCAGTTCTTC
CDR3 protein: CASSLTVSTGAGEQFF

clone size: once
J gene: TRBJ1-2
D gene: -
V gene: TRBV6-4
CDR3 DNA: TGTGCCAGCAGTGCGATCGCGGGAGACTATGGCTACACCTTC
CDR3 protein: CASSAIAGDYGYTF